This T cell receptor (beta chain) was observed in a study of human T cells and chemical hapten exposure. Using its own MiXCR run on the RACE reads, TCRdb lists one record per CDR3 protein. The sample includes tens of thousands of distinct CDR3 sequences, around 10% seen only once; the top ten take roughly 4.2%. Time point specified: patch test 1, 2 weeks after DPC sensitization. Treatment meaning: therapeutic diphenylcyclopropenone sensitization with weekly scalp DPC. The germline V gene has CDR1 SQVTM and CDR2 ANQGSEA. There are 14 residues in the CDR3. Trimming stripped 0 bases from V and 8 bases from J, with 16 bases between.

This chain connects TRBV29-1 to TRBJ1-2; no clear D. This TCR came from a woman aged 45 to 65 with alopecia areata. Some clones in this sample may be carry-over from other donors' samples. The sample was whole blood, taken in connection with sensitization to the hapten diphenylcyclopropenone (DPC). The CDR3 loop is CSVEDIRARGGYTF. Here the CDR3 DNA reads TGCAGCGTTGAAGATATAAGGGCCCGGGGAGGCTACACCTTC.